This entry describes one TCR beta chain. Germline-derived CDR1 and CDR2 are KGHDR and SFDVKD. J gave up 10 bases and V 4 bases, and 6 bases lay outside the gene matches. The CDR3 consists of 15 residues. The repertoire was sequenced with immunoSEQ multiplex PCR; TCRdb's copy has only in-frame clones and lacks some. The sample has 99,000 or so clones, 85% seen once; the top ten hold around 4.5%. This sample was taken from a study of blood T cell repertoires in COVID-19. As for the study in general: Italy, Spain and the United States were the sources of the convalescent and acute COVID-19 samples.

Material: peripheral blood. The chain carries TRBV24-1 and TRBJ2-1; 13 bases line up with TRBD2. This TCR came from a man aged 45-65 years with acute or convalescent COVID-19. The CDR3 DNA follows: TGTGCCACCAGTGACGGACTAGCGGGAGTCGGGGAGCAGTTCTTC. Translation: CATSDGLAGVGEQFF.